These T cell receptor beta chains were read from a single sample in a study of Ad26.COV2.S vaccination and SARS-CoV-2 variants. The protocol was immunoSEQ multiplex PCR, while the TCRdb copy is restricted to in-frame clones and leaves out a portion. This sample carries 440,000 or so clones, about 90% of them seen once, and the ten largest clones take under 2%. The sequences come from peripheral blood, collected in a trial of Ad26.COV2.S vaccine versus placebo. These receptors originate from a person between 18 and 65 years old who received the Ad26.COV2.S COVID-19 vaccine or a placebo. Both conserved end residues are part of each CDR3. D genes are given only for firm matches. Size values are once, few and many counts, or a class for expanded clones, and some rows have none.

cdr3_length: 15; clone_size: .; j_call: TRBJ2-5; v_call: TRBV9; d_call: TRBD1; cdr3_nt: TGTGCCAGCAGCGAGGGACAGGGGGCCGGAGAGACCCAGTACTTC; cdr3_aa: CASSEGQGAGETQYF
cdr3_length: 15; clone_size: .; j_call: TRBJ2-1; v_call: TRBV3-1/TRBV3-2; d_call: TRBD2; cdr3_nt: TGTGCCAGCAGCCCGGGGACTAGCGGGGGGATTGAGCAGTTCTTC; cdr3_aa: CASSPGTSGGIEQFF
cdr3_length: 17; clone_size: many; j_call: TRBJ2-7; v_call: TRBV21-1; d_call: .; cdr3_nt: TGTGCCAGCAGCAAAGCGCGGCAGGGAATTTTCTCCTACGAGCAGTACTTC; cdr3_aa: CASSKARQGIFSYEQYF
cdr3_length: 19; clone_size: .; j_call: TRBJ2-5; v_call: TRBV7-2; d_call: TRBD2; cdr3_nt: TGTGCCAGCAGCTTAAAGCGGGGGGGGACTAGCGACAACCAAGAGACCCAGTACTTC; cdr3_aa: CASSLKRGGTSDNQETQYF
cdr3_length: 18; clone_size: .; j_call: TRBJ2-2; v_call: TRBV7-2; d_call: TRBD1; cdr3_nt: TGTGCCAGCGGCCGGGACAGGGTCGCTTTTACGAACACCGGGGAGCTGTTTTTT; cdr3_aa: CASGRDRVAFTNTGELFF
cdr3_length: 11; clone_size: .; j_call: TRBJ2-7; v_call: TRBV20-1; d_call: TRBD2; cdr3_nt: TGCAGTGCTACCCGGGGGGACGAGCAGTACTTC; cdr3_aa: CSATRGDEQYF
cdr3_length: 13; clone_size: .; j_call: TRBJ2-2; v_call: TRBV27; d_call: .; cdr3_nt: TGTGCCAGCAGTTTAGGATACACCGGGGAGCTGTTTTTT; cdr3_aa: CASSLGYTGELFF
cdr3_length: 13; clone_size: .; j_call: TRBJ1-2; v_call: TRBV7-6; d_call: .; cdr3_nt: TGTGCCAGCAGCTTAGCGGACAGCTATGGCTACACCTTC; cdr3_aa: CASSLADSYGYTF
cdr3_length: 13; clone_size: .; j_call: TRBJ2-7; v_call: TRBV3-1/TRBV3-2; d_call: TRBD1; cdr3_nt: TGTGCCAGCAGCCAAAACAGGGGGCGTGAGCAGTACTTC; cdr3_aa: CASSQNRGREQYF
cdr3_length: 15; clone_size: .; j_call: TRBJ2-5; v_call: TRBV5-1; d_call: TRBD1; cdr3_nt: TGCGCCAGCAGCCTGATGGGACAGGGCCAAGAGACCCAGTACTTC; cdr3_aa: CASSLMGQGQETQYF
cdr3_length: 15; clone_size: .; j_call: TRBJ2-7; v_call: TRBV3-1/TRBV3-2; d_call: TRBD2; cdr3_nt: TGTGCCAGCAGCCTACTTAGCGGGGGGGCCTCCGAGCAGTACTTC; cdr3_aa: CASSLLSGGASEQYF
cdr3_length: 14; clone_size: .; j_call: TRBJ1-1; v_call: TRBV6-5; d_call: .; cdr3_nt: TGTGCCAGCAGTTCCCAGTACCTGTACACTGAAGCTTTCTTT; cdr3_aa: CASSSQYLYTEAFF
cdr3_length: 16; clone_size: once; j_call: TRBJ2-3; v_call: TRBV7-2; d_call: .; cdr3_nt: TGTGCCAGCAGCTTAGATTCCTCGGCGAGCACAGATACGCAGTATTTT; cdr3_aa: CASSLDSSASTDTQYF
cdr3_length: 14; clone_size: .; j_call: TRBJ2-7; v_call: TRBV5-1; d_call: TRBD2; cdr3_nt: TGCGCCAGCAGTTTAGCGGGGTCTTCCTACGAGCAGTACTTC; cdr3_aa: CASSLAGSSYEQYF
cdr3_length: 15; clone_size: .; j_call: TRBJ1-1; v_call: TRBV19; d_call: .; cdr3_nt: TGTGCCAGTAGTTCACTCGCAGGGATAAACACTGAAGCTTTCTTT; cdr3_aa: CASSSLAGINTEAFF
cdr3_length: 12; clone_size: .; j_call: TRBJ1-2; v_call: TRBV19; d_call: .; cdr3_nt: TGTGCCAGACATTACAGGGAGGATGGCTACACCTTC; cdr3_aa: CARHYREDGYTF
cdr3_length: 17; clone_size: .; j_call: TRBJ2-7; v_call: TRBV6-2/TRBV6-3; d_call: TRBD1; cdr3_nt: TGTGCCAGCAGTTACCCAATGGAACGGGACAGGGGATACGAGCAGTACTTC; cdr3_aa: CASSYPMERDRGYEQYF
cdr3_length: 14; clone_size: .; j_call: TRBJ2-2; v_call: TRBV4-1; d_call: .; cdr3_nt: TGCGCCAGCGGCGGGGACAGTAACACCGGGGAGCTGTTTTTT; cdr3_aa: CASGGDSNTGELFF
cdr3_length: 14; clone_size: .; j_call: TRBJ1-1; v_call: TRBV15; d_call: .; cdr3_nt: TGTGCCACCAGCAGAGGTTGGGGGACCCTTGAAGCTTTCTTT; cdr3_aa: CATSRGWGTLEAFF
cdr3_length: 14; clone_size: .; j_call: TRBJ1-2; v_call: TRBV9; d_call: .; cdr3_nt: TGTGCCAGCAGCGCCGCACCGATAAACTATGGCTACACCTTC; cdr3_aa: CASSAAPINYGYTF
cdr3_length: 17; clone_size: .; j_call: TRBJ2-3; v_call: TRBV15; d_call: .; cdr3_nt: TGTGCCACCAGCAGCTCCGGGGGCCTGTACTTACCAGATACGCAGTATTTT; cdr3_aa: CATSSSGGLYLPDTQYF
cdr3_length: 15; clone_size: .; j_call: TRBJ2-7; v_call: TRBV27; d_call: TRBD2; cdr3_nt: TGTGCCAGCAGCCAGACTAGCCGCTGGTCTCGGGAGCAGTACTTC; cdr3_aa: CASSQTSRWSREQYF